The rows below give T cell receptor beta chains drawn from one sample of a study of blood T cell repertoires in COVID-19. TCRdb's table, derived via immunoSEQ multiplex PCR, lists solely in-frame clones and lacks some. The sample carries about 160,000 clones, about 85% recorded once. Sequencing was carried out using peripheral blood. The receptors originated from a woman aged 50 to 65 with COVID-19, enrolled during active disease. Each CDR3 is given with its conserved first and last residue. A D gene is named only where the DNA matches it firmly. Expanded clones get a size class; other rows say once, few or many, or leave the size out.

j_call clone_size d_call v_call cdr3_aa cdr3_nt
TRBJ1-4 - TRBD1 TRBV2 CASSGTTGGVNEKLFF TGTGCCAGCAGTGGGACGACAGGGGGCGTTAATGAAAAACTGTTTTTT
TRBJ1-1 - TRBD1 TRBV6-2/TRBV6-3 CASSRGMNTEAFF TGTGCCAGCAGCAGGGGGATGAACACTGAAGCTTTCTTT
TRBJ2-3 - - TRBV6-2/TRBV6-3 CASSLAGGPSTDTQYF TGTGCCAGCAGCCTCGCAGGAGGTCCTAGCACAGATACGCAGTATTTT
TRBJ1-5 - - TRBV30 CAWSGTDSNQPQHF TGTGCCTGGAGTGGGACAGATAGCAATCAGCCCCAGCATTTT
TRBJ2-1 - TRBD2 TRBV7-2 CASSHPGRAEQFF TGTGCCAGCAGCCACCCCGGGAGGGCTGAGCAGTTCTTC
TRBJ1-4 - - TRBV6-6 CASSYQEREKLFF TGTGCCAGCAGTTATCAGGAACGCGAAAAACTGTTTTTT
TRBJ2-5 - - TRBV7-2 CASSAGDGETQYF TGTGCCAGCAGCGCCGGGGATGGAGAGACCCAGTACTTC
TRBJ2-5 - TRBD1 TRBV5-8 CASSTQGARETQYF TGTGCCAGCAGCACACAGGGGGCGCGGGAGACCCAGTACTTC
TRBJ1-1 - TRBD1 TRBV27 CASSTGGTEAFF TGTGCCAGCAGTACAGGGGGTACTGAAGCTTTCTTT
TRBJ2-5 once - TRBV4-2 CASSHSQGVETQYF TGTGCCAGCAGCCACAGCCAGGGTGTGGAGACCCAGTACTTC
TRBJ1-2 - - TRBV3-1/TRBV3-2 CASSPGQTVHGYTF TGTGCCAGCAGCCCTGGACAGACAGTTCATGGCTACACCTTC
TRBJ2-7 - - TRBV11-2 CASSLGWGLYEQYF TGTGCCAGCAGCTTAGGGTGGGGCCTCTACGAGCAGTACTTC
TRBJ2-1 - - TRBV3-1/TRBV3-2 CASSLFKVEEFF TGTGCCAGCAGCCTTTTTAAGGTTGAGGAGTTCTTC
TRBJ1-5 - - TRBV25-1 CASGQGNQPQHF TGTGCCAGCGGGCAGGGGAATCAGCCCCAGCATTTT
TRBJ2-3 - TRBD2 TRBV5-1 CASSLQTSGERGTQYF TGCGCCAGCAGCTTACAGACTAGCGGGGAGAGGGGTACGCAGTATTTT
TRBJ1-4 - - TRBV19 CASGNSYNEKLFF TGTGCCAGTGGAAACAGCTATAATGAAAAACTGTTTTTT